These 26 T cell receptor beta chains originate from one sample sequenced in a study of T cells in women clearing cervical HPV infection. The repertoire was sequenced with immunoSEQ multiplex PCR; TCRdb's copy has only in-frame clones and lacks some. The table lists more than 20,000 clones. The material sequenced was blood buffy coat. The receptors stem from a woman between 18 and 69 years old with a cervical HPV16 infection that either progressed to CIN3+ or cleared (not recorded which).

Notes on this clone: The read ends 3 residues shy of where the CDR3 ends; the end is completed using the germline J gene. V usage is TRBV7-2 and J usage is TRBJ2-1; D is possibly TRBD1 (6 bases). V was shortened by 5 bases and J by 9 bases, with 11 bases between the two germline ends. Per the germline V gene, CDR1 is SGHTA and CDR2 is FQGNSA. This CDR3 has 12 residues. CDR3 DNA, as far as it was read: TGTGCCAGCAGCCCAACAGGGCGTGAG. It yields the protein CASSPTGRE. The complete CDR3 protein is CASSPTGREQFF.

On this clone: The CDR3 end falls 3 residues outside the read, so it is completed with the germline J gene. The chain has TRBV7-3 and TRBJ1-2; 7 nucleotides agree with TRBD1. CDR3 length equals 12 residues. From germline, CDR1 is SGHTA and CDR2 FQGTGA. This CDR3 is CASVEGAGGYTF. CDR3 DNA (partial): TGTGCCAGCGTCGAGGGGGCGGGGGGC.

As to this clone: From the germline J gene comes the end of the CDR3, since the read stops 3 residues before it. The chain recombines TRBV28 with TRBJ2-3; TRBD2 aligns across 7 bases. The CDR3 sequence is 18 residues long. Germline CDR1 reads MDHEN; CDR2 reads SYDVKM. The V segment lost 4 bases and the J segment 5 bases; nucleotides outside the gene matches: 18. Incomplete CDR3 DNA: TGTGCCAGCAGTTCCCGAGGGGCCCAGCGGGGCGGTAGAGATACG. Translating it yields CASSSRGAQRGGRDT. The full CDR3 protein reads CASSSRGAQRGGRDTQYF.

Notes on this clone: The read ends 3 residues early relative to the CDR3; the germline J gene fills the gap. This chain uses TRBV7-9 with TRBJ2-4; possible D gene TRBD1, 6 bases. From germline, CDR1 is SEHNR and CDR2 FQNEAQ (reference sequence). The CDR3 consists of 12 residues. Here the CDR3 reads CASSPTGYGQYF. The CDR3 DNA, read in part, is TGTGCCAGCAGCCCGACAGGCTATGGT.

In regard to this clone: The DNA ends 3 residues before the CDR3 does, and the rest of the CDR3 is filled in from the germline J gene. The rearrangement links TRBV2 to TRBJ1-1; a possible D gene is TRBD1 (6 bases). CDR3 length equals 13 residues. Germline assignment: CDR1 SNHLY and CDR2 FYNNEI. Between the trimmed V and J ends, which lost 7 bases and 2 bases, there was a span of 11 bases. CDR3 DNA (partial): TGTGCCAGCACGGCAGGGGCAAACACTGAA. Amino acids: CASTAGANTE. The full CDR3 protein reads CASTAGANTEAFF.

CDR3 DNA (partial): TGTGCCAGTAGTCCTCTTGGACAGGGGGGTGCCTACGAG. Translating gives CASSPLGQGGAYE. The whole CDR3 region reads CASSPLGQGGAYEAFF. The V gene is TRBV19, the J gene TRBJ1-1, with 10 bases identical to TRBD1. The missing CDR3 end, 3 residues past where the read stops, is filled in from the germline J gene. This CDR3 is 16 amino acids long. Germline loops: CDR1 LNHDA, CDR2 SQIVND (reference sequence).

The CDR3 region is CASSQGTGYSYEQYF. Incomplete CDR3 DNA: TGTGCCAGCAGCCAAGGGACAGGGTACTCCTACGAG. This sequence joins TRBV14 and TRBJ2-7, with 8 bases lining up with TRBD1. The read ends 3 residues early relative to the CDR3; the germline J gene fills the gap. CDR1 SGHDN and CDR2 FVKESK come from the germline V gene. V shed 1 base and J 0 bases; nucleotides not matched to a gene: 2. The CDR3 runs 15 residues.

For this clone: Coverage ceases 3 residues before the CDR3 finishes, and the germline J gene fills in the end. This chain connects TRBV12-5 to TRBJ1-1; TRBD1 matches at 7 bases. CDR3 size: 11 residues. Germline CDR1 is LGHNT and CDR2 is FRNRAP. Incomplete CDR3 DNA: TGTGCTAGTGGCCCGACAGGGCAT. The encoded protein is CASGPTGH. The full CDR3 protein is CASGPTGHAFF.

In the case of this clone: The CDR3 goes on 3 residues after the read ends, and that part is filled in from the germline J gene. The same CDR3 is also encoded by other DNA sequences in this sample. This chain uses TRBV18 with TRBJ2-5; 8 bases are shared with TRBD1. The CDR3 has 15 residues. The V gene's germline CDR1 is KGHSH and CDR2 LQKENI. The V segment lost 3 bases and the J segment 4 bases; nucleotides outside the gene matches: 7. CDR3 bases read: TGTGCCAGCTCACCTCGGACAGGGACTGGAGAGACC. Its translation: CASSPRTGTGET. The full CDR3 protein is CASSPRTGTGETQYF.

Comment on this clone: The read gets to within 3 residues of the CDR3 end, and the germline J gene fills in the rest. This rearrangement joins TRBV18 to TRBJ2-1; D gene uncertain. The V gene lost 6 bases and the J gene lost 0 bases, with 6 bases spanning the gap. The CDR3 consists of 13 residues. Germline CDR1 is KGHSH and CDR2 is LQKENI. The DNA read from the CDR3 is TGTGCCAGCTCCCGTAACTCCTACAATGAG. Protein sequence: CASSRNSYNE. In full, the CDR3 is CASSRNSYNEQFF.

To note about this clone: The CDR3 goes on 3 residues after the read ends, and that part is filled in from the germline J gene. The chain couples TRBV30 to TRBJ1-2; TRBD1 might be the D (5 bases). Looked up from germline, CDR1 is GTSNPN and CDR2 is SVGIG (reference sequence). The V gene lost 4 bases and the J gene lost 0 bases, with 9 bases spanning the gap. The CDR3 loop spans 13 amino acids. This chain's CDR3 is CAWTRTSNYGYTF. Incomplete CDR3 DNA: TGTGCCTGGACTAGGACATCTAACTATGGC.

As for this clone: The read ends 3 residues before the CDR3 terminus; that terminus is restored from the germline J gene. The chain has TRBV28 and TRBJ1-2, with D possibly TRBD1 on 6 matching bases. CDR3 length equals 12 residues. The germline V gene encodes CDR1 MDHEN and CDR2 SYDVKM. Here the CDR3 reads CASSLAGAGYTF. The DNA read from the CDR3 is TGTGCCAGCAGTTTAGCGGGGGCGGGC.

Of note for this clone: Read coverage stops 3 residues before the CDR3 terminus; the germline J gene supplies the remainder. The chain recombines TRBV10-3 with TRBJ1-5; the D gene is possibly TRBD1 (5 bases). The germline V and J ends were trimmed by 3 bases and 0 bases, with 9 bases remaining between them. This CDR3 has 15 residues. CDR1 ENHRY and CDR2 SYGVKD come from the germline V gene. This chain's CDR3 is CAISDRQSSNQPQHF. The covered CDR3 bases are TGTGCCATCAGTGATCGACAGTCTAGCAATCAGCCC.

About this clone: The read gets to within 3 residues of the CDR3 end, and the germline J gene fills in the rest. The V call is TRBV27, the J call TRBJ1-2; TRBD1 aligns across 9 bases. The CDR3 has 14 amino acids. V trimming: 5 bases; J trimming: 7 bases; junction bases outside the gene matches: 8. Germline-derived CDR1 and CDR2 are MNHEY and SMNVEV (reference sequence). This CDR3 is CASSPRDRARGYTF. The CDR3 bases that were read are TGTGCCAGCAGTCCACGGGACAGGGCTCGTGGC.

CDR3 bases read: TGTGCCAGTAGTATCTCTCCGTCAGGACAGGGGGCGCGTGGT. This translates into CASSISPSGQGARG. In full, the CDR3 reads CASSISPSGQGARGQYF. The rearrangement uses TRBV19 and TRBJ2-4, with 11 bases fitting TRBD1. The observed sequence ends 3 residues before the CDR3 terminus, with the missing tail filled in from the germline J gene. The CDR3 is 17 amino acids. The V gene's germline CDR1 is LNHDA and CDR2 SQIVND (reference sequence).

Notes on this clone: The read terminates 3 residues ahead of where the CDR3 ends, so the germline J gene completes it. The V call is TRBV7-2, the J call TRBJ2-2; the D gene is possibly TRBD2 (6 bases). Between the trimmed V and J ends, which lost 0 bases and 3 bases, there was a span of 8 bases. Germline CDR1 and CDR2: SGHTA and FQGNSA. The CDR3 runs 15 residues. The CDR3 here is CASSLAGDYTGELFF. CDR3 DNA, as far as it was read: TGTGCCAGCAGCTTAGCAGGGGACTACACCGGGGAG.

In the case of this clone: The read is 3 residues too short to cover the CDR3 end, so that end is filled in from the germline J gene. Other DNA sequences in the sample encode the same CDR3. V is TRBV9 and J is TRBJ2-1; weak D call: TRBD2 (5 bases). V was clipped by 4 bases and J by 0 bases, with 11 bases between them. The CDR3 loop spans 15 amino acids. From germline, CDR1 is SGDLS and CDR2 YYNGEE. CDR3 DNA, as far as it was read: TGTGCCAGCAGCCCCCCGGCGGGCTCCTACAATGAG. Its protein product is CASSPPAGSYNE. The full CDR3 protein is CASSPPAGSYNEQFF.

Of note for this clone: Read coverage stops 3 residues before the CDR3 terminus; the germline J gene supplies the remainder. V gene TRBV12-3 or TRBV12-4 combines with J gene TRBJ2-7, with TRBD2 matching over 8 bases. The CDR3 extends over 13 amino acids. Trimming removed 4 bases from V and 4 bases from J; junction bases left unmatched: 3. The CDR3 protein is CASSSSGGYEQYF. The CDR3 DNA, read in part, is TGTGCCAGCAGTTCGAGCGGGGGTTACGAG.

For this clone: The read gets to within 3 residues of the CDR3 end, and the germline J gene fills in the rest. V is TRBV27 and J is TRBJ2-4, with 8 bases aligning to TRBD1. V trimming: 8 bases; J trimming: 8 bases; junction bases outside the gene matches: 14. The CDR3 sequence is 15 residues long. Per germline, CDR1 MNHEY and CDR2 SMNVEV (reference sequence). The CDR3 bases that were read are TGTGCCAGCCGGCCCAGGGGGCGCGGAAGCGACATT. Its protein product is CASRPRGRGSDI. The entire CDR3 protein reads CASRPRGRGSDIQYF.

Remarks on this clone: The read ends 3 residues before the CDR3 terminus; that terminus is restored from the germline J gene. The V gene is TRBV7-8, the J gene TRBJ1-3; D is possibly TRBD1 (5 bases). The germline CDR1 and CDR2 sequences are SGHVS and FQNEAQ. Deletions cut 5 bases from V and 0 bases from J, with 14 bases between. The CDR3 consists of 16 residues. Incomplete CDR3 DNA: TGTGCCAGCAGCCAACTGGGGGGTTACTCTGGAAACACC. As protein: CASSQLGGYSGNT. The complete CDR3 protein is CASSQLGGYSGNTIYF.

Worth noting for this clone: The read is 3 residues too short to cover the CDR3 end, so that end is filled in from the germline J gene. V and J are TRBV6-2 or TRBV6-3 and TRBJ2-7; 8 bases line up with TRBD1. Per germline, CDR1 MNHEY and CDR2 SVGEGT. The CDR3 runs 16 residues. Trimming took 5 bases from V and 4 from J; bases not matched to a gene: 13. Incomplete CDR3 DNA: TGTGCCAGCAGTGACCCCGGGCAGGGGGCCGGATACGAG. It translates to CASSDPGQGAGYE. The whole CDR3 sequence reads CASSDPGQGAGYEQYF.

Notes on this clone: The read terminates 3 residues ahead of where the CDR3 ends, so the germline J gene completes it. The chain joins TRBV5-4 to TRBJ2-1; 8 bases are a match to TRBD2. Trimming removed 3 bases from V and 6 bases from J; junction bases left unmatched: 11. The CDR3 is 16 amino acids. CDR1 and CDR2 from the germline V gene are SGHNT and YYREEE (reference sequence). The CDR3 loop is CASSSARGLGFNEQFF. The sequenced CDR3 bases are TGTGCCAGCAGCTCCGCCAGGGGACTAGGCTTCAATGAG.

To note about this clone: The read finishes 3 residues shy of the CDR3 end, and the germline J gene is used to complete it. This sequence joins TRBV12-3 or TRBV12-4 and TRBJ2-5; no clear D gene. The CDR3 is 15 residues long. V was trimmed by 3 bases and J by 1 base, leaving 12 bases between them. The sequenced CDR3 bases are TGTGCCAGCAGTTTCCAGGAACAAGTCCAAGAGACC. The encoded protein is CASSFQEQVQET. The CDR3 as a whole reads CASSFQEQVQETQYF.

Worth noting for this clone: The CDR3 end lies 3 residues beyond the end of the read and is filled in from the germline J gene. This chain uses TRBV5-5 with TRBJ2-2; D might be TRBD1 (5 bases). This CDR3 has 15 residues. Germline CDR1 and CDR2: SGHKS and YYEKEE (reference sequence). CDR3 DNA, as far as it was read: TGTGCCAGCAGCTTGGTGTGGCAGGGTAATGAAAAG. Its translation is CASSLVWQGNEK. The whole CDR3 protein is CASSLVWQGNEKLFF.

About this clone itself: Coverage ceases 3 residues before the CDR3 finishes, and the germline J gene fills in the end. This sequence joins TRBV20-1 and TRBJ2-2, with 8 positions matching TRBD2. The CDR3 loop spans 13 amino acids. J was trimmed by 4 bases and V by 4 bases; bases with no gene match: 2. CDR1 is DFQATT and CDR2 is SNEGSKA in the germline V gene (reference sequence). This CDR3 is CSATLAGTGELFF. The DNA read from the CDR3 is TGCAGTGCTACTCTAGCGGGCACCGGGGAG.

Worth noting for this clone: The CDR3 end is not reached by the read, which stops 3 residues before it; the germline J gene fills it in. This sequence joins TRBV29-1 and TRBJ2-4; maybe TRBD1 (7 bases). Germline CDR1 SQVTM, CDR2 ANQGSEA. This CDR3 contains 13 residues. This CDR3 is CSVVEGAQYGQYF. The covered CDR3 bases are TGCAGCGTTGTGGAGGGGGCGCAATATGGT.